Shown below are 23 T cell receptor beta chains from a single sample sequenced in a study of T cells after yellow fever vaccination. Using its own MiXCR run on the 5' RACE reads, TCRdb lists one record per CDR3 protein. The sample includes more than 300,000 distinct CDR3 sequences, 3.5% to 5% of them seen just once. This sample comprised PBMCs, obtained 15 days after the yellow fever booster vaccination. The receptor source for this set is a man in his late teens or twenties who received the YFV17D yellow fever vaccine.

This clonotype has only a few counts. This sequence joins TRBV13 and TRBJ1-1; 9 nucleotides match TRBD1. This CDR3 spans 14 amino acids. Germline lookup yields CDR1 PRHDT and CDR2 FYEKMQ (reference sequence). Germline trimming cut 5 bases from V and 10 bases from J; bases unmatched to any gene: 11. CDR3: CASSLGTGWRGAFF. The CDR3 nucleotides are TGTGCCAGCAGCCTGGGGACAGGGTGGAGGGGAGCTTTCTTT.

V is TRBV19 and J is TRBJ2-1, with 10 bases aligning to TRBD1. The germline CDR1 and CDR2 sequences are LNHDA and SQIVND (reference sequence). The CDR3 sequence is 15 residues long. The trim removed 5 bases at V and 7 bases at J, leaving 8 bases unmatched. The CDR3 DNA reads as TGTGCCAGTAGTCTCTGGACAGGGGGAGGAAATGAGCAGTTCTTC. Its protein product is CASSLWTGGGNEQFF.

This rearrangement joins TRBV7-2 to TRBJ2-1; D might be TRBD1 (6 bases). The germline CDR1 and CDR2 sequences are SGHTA and FQGNSA. The CDR3 length is 17 residues. Trimming cost V 5 bases and J 0 bases, with 17 bases left between them. CDR3 nucleotide sequence: TGTGCCAGCAGCACCCTCCCCACAGGGACCTCCTACAATGAGCAGTTCTTC. It codes for CASSTLPTGTSYNEQFF. Complete variable domain (other parts from reference TRBV7-2 and TRBJ2-1): GAGVSQSPSNKVTEKGKDVELRCDPISGHTALYWYRQSLGQGLEFLIYFQGNSAPDKSGLPSDRFSAERTGGSVSTLTIQRTQQEDSAVYLCASSTLPTGTSYNEQFFGPGTRLTVL.

This clonotype occurred many times. V usage is TRBV20-1 and J usage is TRBJ1-6; D gene uncertain. From germline, CDR1 is DFQATT and CDR2 SNEGSKA (reference sequence). The CDR3 has 14 residues. The germline V and J ends were trimmed by 5 bases and 0 bases, with 8 bases remaining between them. CDR3 amino acids: CSAARGSYNSPLHF. CDR3 bases: TGCAGTGCTGCTCGGGGCTCCTATAATTCACCCCTCCACTTT.

At least ten counts were recorded for this clonotype. The rearrangement uses TRBV7-9 and TRBJ1-1; the match to TRBD1 covers 8 bases. V was pared by 5 bases and J by 11 bases, with 10 bases of the junction left unmatched. In germline, CDR1 is SEHNR, CDR2 FQNEAQ (reference sequence). This CDR3 comprises 13 residues. Here the CDR3 DNA reads TGTGCCAGCAGCCCGGCTATGGACAGGGTCGCTTTCTTT. The encoded protein is CASSPAMDRVAFF. Complete variable domain (other parts from reference TRBV7-9 and TRBJ1-1): DTGVSQNPRHKITKRGQNVTFRCDPISEHNRLYWYRQTLGQGPEFLTYFQNEAQLEKSRLLSDRFSAERPKGSFSTLEIQRTEQGDSAMYLCASSPAMDRVAFFGQGTRLTVV.

This chain links TRBV2 with TRBJ2-3; TRBD1 or TRBD2 may be the D gene (5 bases each). Germline loops: CDR1 SNHLY, CDR2 FYNNEI. The CDR3 is 14 residues long. The V end lost 6 bases, the J end lost 5 bases, and 15 bases lay between the germline ends. DNA for the CDR3: TGTGCCAGCAGGCAAGGGTCGGGGCTAGATACGCAGTATTTT. Its protein is CASRQGSGLDTQYF.

The chain is built from TRBV20-1 and TRBJ2-5, with unresolved D. The CDR3 consists of 11 residues. The V end was cut by 7 bases, the J end by 1 base, with 7 bases between. In germline, CDR1 is DFQATT, CDR2 SNEGSKA (reference sequence). CDR3 region: CSDFVQETQYF. The CDR3, as DNA: TGCAGTGATTTCGTCCAAGAGACCCAGTACTTC.

The rearrangement links TRBV6-6 to TRBJ2-7; 7 positions agree with TRBD1. The CDR3 extends over 15 amino acids. With 6 bases clipped from V and 2 bases from J, the junction kept 10 bases outside the gene matches. CDR1 MNHNY and CDR2 SVGAGI come from the germline V gene (reference sequence). CDR3 loop: CASSSNRGHTYEQYV. In DNA form, the CDR3 reads TGTGCCAGCAGCTCTAACAGGGGCCATACCTACGAGCAGTACGTC.

The V and J genes are TRBV5-1 and TRBJ2-3, with TRBD2 identical over 8 bases. The germline V gene has CDR1 SGHRS and CDR2 YFSETQ. V lost 4 bases and J lost 0; bases outside the gene matches: 10. The CDR3 runs 17 residues. The CDR3 loop reads CASSPTASGWSTDTQYF. In DNA form, the CDR3 reads TGCGCCAGCAGCCCAACGGCTAGCGGGTGGAGCACAGATACGCAGTATTTT.

This clonotype was counted many times. V gene TRBV4-2 combines with J gene TRBJ2-7; no clear D gene. The CDR3 length is 14 residues. The germline gives CDR1 LGHNA, CDR2 YNFKEQ. V was trimmed by 1 base and J by 1 base, leaving 8 bases between them. The CDR3 loop reads CASSQAAGSYEQYF. The CDR3 DNA follows: TGTGCCAGCAGCCAAGCGGCCGGTTCCTACGAGCAGTACTTC.

This clonotype was seen at least ten times. This rearrangement joins TRBV20-1 to TRBJ2-7; D might be TRBD1 (6 bases). The CDR3 length is 17 residues. V shed 5 bases and J shed 0 bases, with 23 bases lying between them. The germline gives CDR1 DFQATT, CDR2 SNEGSKA (reference sequence). The CDR3 loop is CSARPPPGQGLSYEQYF. In nucleotides, the CDR3 is TGCAGTGCTCGGCCTCCCCCGGGACAAGGGCTCTCCTACGAGCAGTACTTC.

The chain uses TRBV6-5 and TRBJ1-2, with 8 nucleotides matching TRBD1. This CDR3 region has 13 residues. The germline V gene has CDR1 MNHEY and CDR2 SVGAGI. J gave up 8 bases and V 6 bases, and 8 bases lay outside the gene matches. The CDR3 reads CASRPGTGWGYTF. As DNA, the CDR3 is TGTGCCAGCAGGCCAGGGACAGGATGGGGCTACACCTTC.

This clonotype was counted at least ten times. The chain recombines TRBV5-1 with TRBJ2-1; the D call may be TRBD1 or TRBD2 (5 bases each). The V gene's germline CDR1 is SGHRS and CDR2 YFSETQ. Trimming left V 0 bases short and J 0 bases short, with 10 bases between. The CDR3 is made up of 16 amino acids. The CDR3 sequence: CASSLVGESSYNEQFF. The CDR3 DNA reads as TGCGCCAGCAGCTTGGTGGGGGAGAGCTCCTACAATGAGCAGTTCTTC.

This clonotype has just a few counts. The chain combines TRBV20-1 with TRBJ1-3; D remains unclear. The CDR3 loop spans 13 amino acids. Germline V gene lookup returns CDR1 DFQATT and CDR2 SNEGSKA (reference sequence). DNA of the CDR3: TGCGGTCACAGAGGAAGCTCTGGAAACACCATATATTTT. It is translated as CGHRGSSGNTIYF.

This clonotype was picked up many times. The chain has TRBV7-8 and TRBJ1-4; 7 bases line up with TRBD1. Per the germline V gene, CDR1 is SGHVS and CDR2 is FQNEAQ. V lost 5 bases, J lost 12 bases, and 18 bases stayed unmatched. CDR3 length: 16 residues. CDR3 amino acids: CASSLTHPGTAAELFF. The CDR3 region has the DNA TGTGCCAGCAGCCTAACGCATCCTGGGACAGCGGCCGAACTGTTTTTT. The full variable domain, its missing parts supplied by reference TRBV7-8 and TRBJ1-4, is GAGVSQSPRYKVAKRGQDVALRCDPISGHVSLFWYQQALGQGPEFLTYFQNEAQLDKSGLPSDRFFAERPEGSVSTLKIQRTQQEDSAVYLCASSLTHPGTAAELFFGSGTQLSVL.

The table lists this clonotype with many counts. The chain uses TRBV5-1 and TRBJ2-5, with 7 nucleotides matching TRBD1. The V gene end was trimmed by 4 bases and the J gene end by 2 bases; junction bases not matched to a gene: 5. Germline V gives CDR1 SGHRS, CDR2 YFSETQ. The CDR3 contains 14 residues. Here the CDR3 DNA reads TGCGCCAGCAGCGTTTTCAGGGGGCAAGAGACCCAGTACTTC. It codes for CASSVFRGQETQYF.

In this sample, this clonotype turned up many times. The rearrangement joins TRBV5-1 to TRBJ2-1; a weak D match, TRBD1 (6 bases). Germline V CDR1 and CDR2: SGHRS, YFSETQ. CDR3 length: 16 amino acids. With 4 bases removed from V and 5 bases from J, the gap between germline ends came to 19 bases. CDR3 sequence reads: CASSGGYREGDNEQFF. DNA for the CDR3: TGCGCCAGCAGCGGAGGATACAGGGAAGGGGACAATGAGCAGTTCTTC.

A few counts support this clonotype. V and J are TRBV5-1 and TRBJ2-3, with 10 positions matching TRBD2. There are 17 residues in the CDR3. V was pared by 4 bases and J by 5 bases, with 13 bases of the junction left unmatched. CDR1 and CDR2 from the germline V gene are SGHRS and YFSETQ. The CDR3 DNA follows: TGCGCCAGCAGCCCGACCCTCTCTAGCGGGGGTGGAGATACGCAGTATTTT. The encoded protein is CASSPTLSSGGGDTQYF.

Many counts were recorded for this clonotype. This rearrangement joins TRBV6-6 to TRBJ1-5, with a tentative D call TRBD1 (5 bases). This CDR3 comprises 15 residues. Trimming took 2 bases from V and 1 from J, leaving 9 bases between them. Germline V CDR1 and CDR2: MNHNY, SVGAGI (reference sequence). CDR3 sequence reads: CASSYPGGSNQPQHF. The CDR3 DNA is TGTGCCAGCAGTTACCCGGGGGGGAGCAATCAGCCCCAGCATTTT.

V usage is TRBV6-2 or TRBV6-3 and J usage is TRBJ1-6; D is undetermined. CDR3 length: 14 amino acids. V lost 7 bases and J 9 bases, leaving 16 bases between the germline ends. Germline lookup yields CDR1 MNHEY and CDR2 SVGEGT. This CDR3 is CASTPRVQSSPLHF. For the CDR3, the DNA is TGTGCCAGCACCCCCAGAGTGCAGTCTTCACCCCTCCACTTT.

This clonotype was found a few times. The chain employs TRBV12-3 or TRBV12-4 and TRBJ1-3; perhaps TRBD1 as D (5 bases). V lost 2 bases to trimming and J lost 0 bases, with 11 bases between them. The CDR3 extends over 16 amino acids. The CDR3 DNA reads TGTGCCAGCAGTTTAAGGGGCGCAAGCTCTGGAAACACCATATATTTT. Protein sequence: CASSLRGASSGNTIYF.

This chain links TRBV4-2 with TRBJ1-1, with 7 positions matching TRBD1. With 4 bases clipped from V and 1 base from J, the junction kept 6 bases outside the gene matches. Germline V CDR1 and CDR2: LGHNA, YNFKEQ. The length of the CDR3 is 15 residues. CDR3 DNA: TGTGCCAGCAGCCGAAGGGACAGAGAGAACACTGAAGCTTTCTTT. Protein: CASSRRDRENTEAFF.

V gene TRBV2 combines with J gene TRBJ2-3; tentative D call: TRBD1 (6 bases). The V gene's germline CDR1 is SNHLY and CDR2 FYNNEI. The CDR3 is 12 residues long. V was trimmed by 9 bases and J by 2 bases, leaving 9 bases between them. The CDR3 nucleotides read TGTGCCAGGGGGGCAGACACAGATACGCAGTATTTT. Residues: CARGADTDTQYF.